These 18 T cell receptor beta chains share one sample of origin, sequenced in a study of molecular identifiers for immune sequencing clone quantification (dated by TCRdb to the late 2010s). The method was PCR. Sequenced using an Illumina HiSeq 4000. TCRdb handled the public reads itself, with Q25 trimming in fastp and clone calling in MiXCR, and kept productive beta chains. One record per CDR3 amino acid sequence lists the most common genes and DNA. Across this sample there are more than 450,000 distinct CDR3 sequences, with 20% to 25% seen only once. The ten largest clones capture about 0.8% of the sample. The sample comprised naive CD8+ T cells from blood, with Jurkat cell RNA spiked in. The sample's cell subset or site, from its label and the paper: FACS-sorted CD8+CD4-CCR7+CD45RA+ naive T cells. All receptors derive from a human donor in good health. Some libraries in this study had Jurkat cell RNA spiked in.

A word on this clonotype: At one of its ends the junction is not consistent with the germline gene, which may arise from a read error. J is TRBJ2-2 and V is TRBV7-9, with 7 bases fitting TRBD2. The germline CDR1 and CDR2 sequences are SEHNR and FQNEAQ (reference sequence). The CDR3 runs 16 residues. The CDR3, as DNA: TGTGCCGGCAGCTCTACGCTAGCGGCGAACACCGGGGAGCTGTTTTTT. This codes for CAGSSTLAANTGELFF.

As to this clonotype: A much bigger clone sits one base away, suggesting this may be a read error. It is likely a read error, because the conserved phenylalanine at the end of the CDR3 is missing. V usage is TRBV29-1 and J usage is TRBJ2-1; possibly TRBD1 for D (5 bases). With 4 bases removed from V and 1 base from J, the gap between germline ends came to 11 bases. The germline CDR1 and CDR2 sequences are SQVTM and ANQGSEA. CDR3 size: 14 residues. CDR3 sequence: CSVVPGLSYNEQFL. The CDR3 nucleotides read TGCAGCGTTGTACCAGGGTTATCCTACAATGAGCAGTTCCTC.

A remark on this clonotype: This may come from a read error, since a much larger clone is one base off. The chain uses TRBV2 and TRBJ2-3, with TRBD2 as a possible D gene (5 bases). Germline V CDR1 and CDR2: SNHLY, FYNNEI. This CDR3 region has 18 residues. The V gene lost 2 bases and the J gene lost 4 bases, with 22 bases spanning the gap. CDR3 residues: CASSESWLSGLPADTQYF. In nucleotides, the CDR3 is TGTGCCAGCAGTGAATCATGGCTGTCCGGACTTCCCGCAGATACGCAGTATTTT.

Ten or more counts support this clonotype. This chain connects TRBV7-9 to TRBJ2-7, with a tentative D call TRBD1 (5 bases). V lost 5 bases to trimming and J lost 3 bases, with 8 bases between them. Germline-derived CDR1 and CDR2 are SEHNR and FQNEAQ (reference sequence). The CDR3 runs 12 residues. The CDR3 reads CASSQGDYEQYF. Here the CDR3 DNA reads TGTGCCAGCAGCCAGGGCGACTACGAGCAGTACTTC.

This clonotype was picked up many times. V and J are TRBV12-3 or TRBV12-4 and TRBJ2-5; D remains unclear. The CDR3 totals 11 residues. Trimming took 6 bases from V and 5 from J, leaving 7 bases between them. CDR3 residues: CASSFAETQYF. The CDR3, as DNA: TGTGCCAGCAGCTTCGCCGAGACCCAGTACTTC.

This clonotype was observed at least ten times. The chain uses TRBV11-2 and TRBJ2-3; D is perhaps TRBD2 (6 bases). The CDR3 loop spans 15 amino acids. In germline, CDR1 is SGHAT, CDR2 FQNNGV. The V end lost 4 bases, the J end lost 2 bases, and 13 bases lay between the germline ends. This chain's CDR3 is CASSWGGADTDTQYF. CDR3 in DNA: TGTGCCAGCAGCTGGGGCGGGGCAGACACAGATACGCAGTATTTT.

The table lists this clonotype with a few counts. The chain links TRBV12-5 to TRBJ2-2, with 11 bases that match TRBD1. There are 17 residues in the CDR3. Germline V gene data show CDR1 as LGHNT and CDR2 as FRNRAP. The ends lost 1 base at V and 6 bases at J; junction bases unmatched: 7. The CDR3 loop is CASGLAGQGAYSGELFF. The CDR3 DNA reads TGTGCTAGTGGTTTGGCAGGACAGGGGGCATACTCCGGGGAGCTGTTTTTT.

The CDR3 nucleotides are TGTGCCAGTAGTATAGTCTCGGGGGCTTTAAGCAATCAGCCCCAGCATTTT. This gives the protein CASSIVSGALSNQPQHF. V is TRBV19 and J is TRBJ1-5; perhaps TRBD1 as D (6 bases). CDR3 length: 17 residues. The V and J ends lost 1 base and 1 base respectively, with 14 bases between them. CDR1 LNHDA and CDR2 SQIVND come from the germline V gene (reference sequence). Complete variable domain (other parts from reference TRBV19 and TRBJ1-5): DGGITQSPKYLFRKEGQNVTLSCEQNLNHDAMYWYRQDPGQGLRLIYYSQIVNDFQKGDIAEGYSVSREKKESFPLTVTSAQKNPTAFYLCASSIVSGALSNQPQHFGDGTRLSIL.

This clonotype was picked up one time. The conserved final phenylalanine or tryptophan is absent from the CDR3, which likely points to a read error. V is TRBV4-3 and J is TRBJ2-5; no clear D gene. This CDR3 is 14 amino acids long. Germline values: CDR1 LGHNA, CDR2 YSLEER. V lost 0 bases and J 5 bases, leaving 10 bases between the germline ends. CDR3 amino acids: CASSQDGTGETQYS. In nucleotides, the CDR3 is TGCGCCAGCAGCCAAGATGGAACCGGGGAGACCCAGTACTCC.

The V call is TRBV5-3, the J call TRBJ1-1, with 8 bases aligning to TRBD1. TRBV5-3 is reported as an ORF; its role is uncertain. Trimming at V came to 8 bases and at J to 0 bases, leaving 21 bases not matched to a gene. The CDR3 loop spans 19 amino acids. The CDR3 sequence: CASSNHRTGPAGMNTEAFF. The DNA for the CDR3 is TGTGCCAGCAGCAACCACCGGACAGGGCCAGCCGGGATGAACACTGAAGCTTTCTTT.

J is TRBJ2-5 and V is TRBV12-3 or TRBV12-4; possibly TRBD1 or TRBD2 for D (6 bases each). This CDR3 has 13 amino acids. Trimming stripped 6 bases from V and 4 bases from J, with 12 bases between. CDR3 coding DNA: TGTGCCAGCAGGGGGGGCAGCCGAGAGACCCAGTACTTC. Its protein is CASRGGSRETQYF.

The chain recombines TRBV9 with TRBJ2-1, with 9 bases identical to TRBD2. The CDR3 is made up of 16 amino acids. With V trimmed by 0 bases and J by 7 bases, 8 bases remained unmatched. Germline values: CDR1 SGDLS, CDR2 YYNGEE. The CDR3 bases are TGTGCCAGCAGCGTAGGGGTAGCGGGAGCTTTGAATGAGCAGTTCTTC. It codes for CASSVGVAGALNEQFF.

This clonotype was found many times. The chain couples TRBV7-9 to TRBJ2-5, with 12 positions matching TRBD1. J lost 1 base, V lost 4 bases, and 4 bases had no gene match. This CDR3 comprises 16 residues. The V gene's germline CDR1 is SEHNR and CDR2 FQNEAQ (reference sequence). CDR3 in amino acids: CASSSRDRGLQETQYF. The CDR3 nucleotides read TGTGCCAGCAGCTCGCGGGACAGGGGGCTCCAAGAGACCCAGTACTTC. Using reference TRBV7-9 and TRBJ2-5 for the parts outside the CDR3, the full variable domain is DTGVSQNPRHKITKRGQNVTFRCDPISEHNRLYWYRQTLGQGPEFLTYFQNEAQLEKSRLLSDRFSAERPKGSFSTLEIQRTEQGDSAMYLCASSSRDRGLQETQYFGPGTRLLVL.

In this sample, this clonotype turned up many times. This CDR3 reads CSAPKTGPGVYEQYF. CDR3 nucleotides: TGCAGTGCTCCAAAGACAGGCCCCGGCGTTTACGAGCAGTACTTC. The chain links TRBV20-1 to TRBJ2-7, with D tentatively TRBD1 (6 bases). CDR1 is DFQATT and CDR2 is SNEGSKA in the germline V gene (reference sequence). V lost 5 bases, J lost 4 bases, and 21 bases lay in between. CDR3 length: 15 amino acids.

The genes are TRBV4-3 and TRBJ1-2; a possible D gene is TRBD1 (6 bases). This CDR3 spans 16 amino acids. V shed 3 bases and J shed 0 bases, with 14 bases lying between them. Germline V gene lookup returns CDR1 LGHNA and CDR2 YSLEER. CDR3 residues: CASSQANRDTNYGYTF. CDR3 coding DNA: TGCGCCAGCAGCCAGGCCAACAGGGACACTAACTATGGCTACACCTTC.

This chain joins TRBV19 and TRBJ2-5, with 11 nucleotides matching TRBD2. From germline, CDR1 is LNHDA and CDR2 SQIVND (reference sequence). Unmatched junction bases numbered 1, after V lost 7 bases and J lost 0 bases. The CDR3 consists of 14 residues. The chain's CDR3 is CASTSGRYQETQYF. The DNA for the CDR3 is TGTGCCAGTACTAGCGGGAGGTACCAAGAGACCCAGTACTTC.

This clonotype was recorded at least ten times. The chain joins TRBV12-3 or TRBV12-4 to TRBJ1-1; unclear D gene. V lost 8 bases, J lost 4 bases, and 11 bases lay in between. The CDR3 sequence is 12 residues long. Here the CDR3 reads CASGPMATEAFF. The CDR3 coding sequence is TGTGCCAGCGGACCTATGGCCACTGAAGCTTTCTTT.

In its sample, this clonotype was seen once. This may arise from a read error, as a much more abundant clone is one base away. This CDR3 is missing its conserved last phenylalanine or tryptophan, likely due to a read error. The CDR3 loop is CAWSGTSVSTDTQYI. CDR3 nucleotide sequence: TGTGCCTGGAGCGGGACTAGCGTTAGCACAGATACGCAGTATATT. This sequence joins TRBV30 and TRBJ2-3, with 10 bases aligning to TRBD2. J was trimmed by 0 bases and V by 3 bases; bases with no gene match: 3. CDR1 is GTSNPN, CDR2 SVGIG, per germline (reference sequence). The CDR3 totals 15 residues.